The 8 T cell receptor beta chains given below trace back to one sample, sequenced in a study of T cell repertoires in cytomegalovirus infection. TCRdb re-analysed the reads in MiXCR, keeping a single row per CDR3 protein. Of 400,000 to 600,000 distinct CDR3 sequences listed, roughly 46% are singletons. These receptors' targets are unknown. The input for sequencing was cultured PBMCs, taken from culture after CMV antigen stimulation. The receptors stem from a human donor in good health (CMV status not recorded). Some clones in this sample may be carry-over from other donors' samples.

The chain is built from TRBV12-5 and TRBJ2-7, with D uncertain. V was pared by 2 bases and J by 3 bases, with 14 bases between. This CDR3 spans 15 amino acids. The germline gives CDR1 LGHNT, CDR2 FRNRAP. This chain's CDR3 is CASGLPRLNLYEQYF. The CDR3 DNA reads as TGTGCTAGTGGTTTGCCACGGCTTAACCTCTACGAGCAGTACTTC.

This clonotype was picked up a small number of times. This chain connects TRBV28 to TRBJ1-5; D remains unclear. In germline, CDR1 is MDHEN, CDR2 SYDVKM. V was cut by 7 bases and J by 2 bases, with 12 bases left in between. The length of the CDR3 is 14 residues. The CDR3 is CASISVGGNQPQHF. The CDR3 DNA reads TGTGCCAGCATTTCCGTCGGGGGCAATCAGCCCCAGCATTTT.

This clonotype turned up a few times. The genes are TRBV6-1 and TRBJ2-7; D tentatively reads TRBD1 or TRBD2 (5 bases each). CDR1 and CDR2 from the germline V gene are MNHNS and SASEGT. The V gene lost 4 bases and the J gene lost 9 bases, with 22 bases spanning the gap. This CDR3 is 15 amino acids long. The CDR3 reads CASSVGWDGDPVQYF. CDR3 DNA sequence: TGTGCCAGCAGTGTTGGGTGGGACGGGGATCCGGTGCAGTACTTC.

The chain recombines TRBV10-3 with TRBJ1-1, with 8 bases lining up with TRBD1. After removal of 6 bases from V and 7 bases from J, the junction contained 7 bases not matched to a gene. Germline V gene data show CDR1 as ENHRY and CDR2 as SYGVKD. The CDR3 is 13 residues long. This chain's CDR3 is CAIRVDRGDEAFF. CDR3 nucleotides: TGTGCCATCAGAGTTGACAGGGGCGATGAAGCTTTCTTT.

This sequence joins TRBV6-1 and TRBJ1-6; D is perhaps TRBD1 (5 bases). Germline CDR1 and CDR2: MNHNS and SASEGT. Trimming cost V 6 bases and J 8 bases, with 14 bases left between them. The CDR3 is made up of 14 amino acids. The CDR3 reads CASRRGAADSPLHF. CDR3 DNA: TGTGCCAGCAGGAGAGGGGCAGCGGATTCACCCCTCCACTTT.

This clonotype was observed at least ten times. V and J are TRBV12-3 or TRBV12-4 and TRBJ1-1; TRBD1 is a possible D gene (5 bases). This CDR3 comprises 14 residues. V was cut by 2 bases and J by 5 bases, with 12 bases left in between. The CDR3 coding sequence is TGTGCCAGCAGTTTACAGGGTAGGGTAACTGAAGCTTTCTTT. Translating it yields CASSLQGRVTEAFF.

This clonotype appeared a few times. The chain links TRBV7-2 to TRBJ1-2, with a weak D call TRBD1 (5 bases). CDR3 length equals 14 residues. The germline gives CDR1 SGHTA, CDR2 FQGNSA. Deletions cut 4 bases from V and 2 bases from J, with 11 bases between. CDR3 sequence: CASSSEAGNYGYTF. Here the CDR3 DNA reads TGTGCCAGCAGCTCGGAGGCAGGGAACTATGGCTACACCTTC.

The chain couples TRBV20-1 to TRBJ2-1; the match to TRBD2 covers 12 bases. Germline trimming cut 3 bases from V and 3 bases from J; bases unmatched to any gene: 3. Germline V CDR1 and CDR2: DFQATT, SNEGSKA (reference sequence). This CDR3 has 15 amino acids. The CDR3 DNA sequence: TGCAGTGCTAGCCCGGGACTAGCGGGCTACAATGAGCAGTTCTTC. Its translation is CSASPGLAGYNEQFF.